What follows are 10 T cell receptor beta chains derived from one specimen sequenced in a study of a mutant IDH1 vaccine in newly diagnosed glioma. Sequencing used immunoSEQ multiplex PCR; TCRdb keeps in-frame clones, though not all of them. The profile shows more than 80,000 clones, about four fifths of them singletons. Described time point: baseline, week 1 (first vaccination visit). Treatment indicated: pre-vaccination baseline after standard-of-care therapy. The input for sequencing was PBMCs, taken from a glioma patient treated with radiotherapy, temozolomide or both. These receptors all come from a woman between 50 and 59 years old with glioma.

This chain's CDR3 is CASSPEGGIRTDTQYF. CDR3 DNA sequence: TGCGCCAGCAGCCCCGAAGGGGGGATCCGCACAGATACGCAGTATTTT. The chain couples TRBV5-1 to TRBJ2-3; D assignment may be TRBD1 or TRBD2 (6 bases each). This CDR3 is built from 16 residues. The V gene lost 4 bases and the J gene lost 1 base, with 16 bases spanning the gap. Germline V gene data show CDR1 as SGHRS and CDR2 as YFSETQ. The whole variable domain, filled in from reference TRBV5-1 and TRBJ2-3, reads KAGVTQTPRYLIKTRGQQVTLSCSPISGHRSVSWYQQTPGQGLQFLFEYFSETQRNKGNFPGRFSGRQFSNSRSEMNVSTLELGDSALYLCASSPEGGIRTDTQYFGPGTRLTVL.

The chain employs TRBV4-2 and TRBJ1-5; 9 nucleotides line up with TRBD1. The CDR3 runs to 16 residues. The V gene end was trimmed by 4 bases and the J gene end by 4 bases; junction bases not matched to a gene: 8. CDR1 and CDR2 from the germline V gene are LGHNA and YNFKEQ. The CDR3 here is CASSPPPGQGNQPQHF. The CDR3 coding sequence is TGTGCCAGCAGCCCGCCACCGGGACAGGGTAATCAGCCCCAGCATTTT.

The chain joins TRBV6-5 to TRBJ2-7; 8 positions agree with TRBD1. Trimming cost V 7 bases and J 7 bases; bases outside gene matches: 6. This CDR3 spans 12 amino acids. In germline, CDR1 is MNHEY, CDR2 SVGAGI. The CDR3 DNA sequence: TGTGCCAGCATTACTACAGGGGGAGAGCAGTACTTC. Translating gives CASITTGGEQYF.

This rearrangement joins TRBV2 to TRBJ2-7; 11 bases agree with TRBD1. V shed 10 bases, J shed 5 bases, and the junction held 7 bases outside the gene matches. This CDR3 spans 13 amino acids. Germline V gene lookup returns CDR1 SNHLY and CDR2 FYNNEI. The CDR3 loop is CATQRDRGDEQYF. The CDR3 nucleotides are TGTGCCACCCAAAGGGACAGGGGGGACGAGCAGTACTTC.

The chain is built from TRBV10-3 and TRBJ1-5, with 9 nucleotides matching TRBD1. The CDR3 totals 14 residues. V lost 6 bases to trimming and J lost 6 bases; unmatched junction nucleotides: 6. The germline CDR1 and CDR2 sequences are ENHRY and SYGVKD. The CDR3 DNA reads TGTGCCATCAGCCCCGGGACAGGGAGTCAGCCCCAGCATTTT. Its protein is CAISPGTGSQPQHF.

This chain joins TRBV6-6 and TRBJ2-5; 8 bases are a match to TRBD2. The CDR3 length is 16 residues. The J segment lost 1 base and the V segment lost 4 bases, leaving 8 bases of the junction unmatched. Germline values: CDR1 MNHNY, CDR2 SVGAGI (reference sequence). CDR3 in amino acids: CASSSMVAGTQETQYF. The CDR3 DNA is TGTGCCAGCAGTTCGATGGTAGCGGGGACCCAAGAGACCCAGTACTTC.

The rearrangement links TRBV6-6 to TRBJ2-1; tentative D call: TRBD2 (5 bases). CDR1 is MNHNY, CDR2 SVGAGI, per germline (reference sequence). The ends were cut back, 2 bases at V and 0 bases at J, with 5 bases in the middle. The CDR3 has 14 residues. The CDR3 nucleotides are TGTGCCAGCAGTTACGGGAGCTCCTACAATGAGCAGTTCTTC. This codes for CASSYGSSYNEQFF.

This chain connects TRBV5-1 to TRBJ2-7; D unresolved. This CDR3 region has 12 residues. V dropped 2 bases and J dropped 3 bases, with 6 bases sitting between them. The germline V gene has CDR1 SGHRS and CDR2 YFSETQ. The CDR3 coding sequence is TGCGCCAGCAGCTTCAACGGCTACGAGCAGTACTTC. This gives the protein CASSFNGYEQYF. Based on the CDR3 plus reference TRBV5-1 and TRBJ2-7, the full variable domain is KAGVTQTPRYLIKTRGQQVTLSCSPISGHRSVSWYQQTPGQGLQFLFEYFSETQRNKGNFPGRFSGRQFSNSRSEMNVSTLELGDSALYLCASSFNGYEQYFGPGTRLTVT.

The genes are TRBV9 and TRBJ2-2; the match to TRBD2 covers 7 bases. Germline CDR1 and CDR2: SGDLS and YYNGEE. The J segment lost 3 bases and the V segment lost 4 bases, leaving 12 bases of the junction unmatched. The CDR3 is made up of 17 amino acids. The CDR3 loop is CASSKTGTTLYTGELFF. In DNA, the CDR3 is TGTGCCAGCAGCAAGACCGGGACTACACTTTACACCGGGGAGCTGTTTTTT.

This clone was detected ten times or more. V gene TRBV19 combines with J gene TRBJ1-1; TRBD1 might be the D (5 bases). This CDR3 has 13 amino acids. Trimming removed 0 bases at V and 7 bases at J, with 9 bases between. In germline, CDR1 is LNHDA, CDR2 SQIVND (reference sequence). CDR3: CASSIEGRGEAFF. In nucleotides, the CDR3 is TGTGCCAGTAGTATAGAAGGAAGGGGTGAAGCTTTCTTT.